These 24 T cell receptor beta chains were all obtained from the same sample, sequenced in a study of T cells after yellow fever vaccination. Via MiXCR, TCRdb re-called the 5' RACE reads, giving one row per CDR3 protein. The sample consists of 610,000 or so distinct CDR3 sequences, 9% to 15% of them appearing once. The specimen comprised PBMCs, sampled on the day of the yellow fever booster vaccination. The receptors stem from a man aged 25-45 years who received the YFV17D yellow fever vaccine.

The V gene is TRBV5-1, the J gene TRBJ2-7, with D unclear. There are 14 residues in the CDR3. V shed 1 base and J shed 4 bases, with 12 bases lying between them. The germline V gene has CDR1 SGHRS and CDR2 YFSETQ. The CDR3 is CASSLPANRYEQYF. DNA of the CDR3: TGCGCCAGCAGCTTGCCGGCGAATAGGTACGAGCAGTACTTC.

V gene TRBV20-1 combines with J gene TRBJ2-7; the match to TRBD2 covers 10 bases. Germline CDR1 is DFQATT and CDR2 is SNEGSKA (reference sequence). V shed 7 bases and J 0 bases; nucleotides not matched to a gene: 15. The length of the CDR3 is 17 residues. This CDR3 is CSVGASGSPKSSYEQYF. Written as DNA, the CDR3 is TGCAGTGTAGGGGCTAGCGGGAGTCCAAAATCCTCCTACGAGCAGTACTTC.

The chain recombines TRBV28 with TRBJ2-1; no reliable D call. The V end lost 3 bases, the J end lost 6 bases, and 9 bases lay between the germline ends. The CDR3 contains 13 residues. The germline CDR1 and CDR2 sequences are MDHEN and SYDVKM. CDR3 amino acids: CASSFRPGNEQFF. The CDR3 DNA sequence: TGTGCCAGCAGTTTTCGGCCTGGCAATGAGCAGTTCTTC.

This clonotype turned up a few times. This rearrangement joins TRBV20-1 to TRBJ1-4; D is perhaps TRBD1 (6 bases). Germline V gene lookup returns CDR1 DFQATT and CDR2 SNEGSKA (reference sequence). Trimming removed 1 base from V and 3 bases from J, with 18 bases in between. There are 17 residues in the CDR3. The CDR3, as DNA: TGCAGTGCTAGAGGCGGTGAGGCAGGACAGCCTAATGAAAAACTGTTTTTT. Encoded protein: CSARGGEAGQPNEKLFF.

This clonotype was counted at least ten times. The chain combines TRBV12-3 or TRBV12-4 with TRBJ1-5; 7 bases fit TRBD1. J gave up 6 bases and V 3 bases, and 2 bases lay outside the gene matches. The CDR3 sequence is 13 residues long. The CDR3 here is CASSFAGGQPQHF. The CDR3 DNA sequence: TGTGCCAGCAGTTTTGCAGGGGGTCAGCCCCAGCATTTT.

The V call is TRBV9, the J call TRBJ2-2; no definite D call. Germline V CDR1 and CDR2: SGDLS, YYNGEE. This CDR3 is built from 13 residues. Trimming left V 8 bases short and J 6 bases short, with 14 bases between. CDR3 bases: TGTGCCAGTGGGCCCACAATTTCCGGGGAGCTGTTTTTT. This codes for CASGPTISGELFF.

This clonotype was seen repeatedly, ten times or more. This rearrangement joins TRBV15 to TRBJ2-4; 9 positions agree with TRBD1. Germline V CDR1 and CDR2: LNHNV, YYDKDF (reference sequence). The CDR3 sequence is 15 residues long. Unmatched junction bases numbered 5, after V lost 4 bases and J lost 4 bases. In DNA, the CDR3 is TGTGCCACCAGCAAAAGGGACAGGGCTAAAAACATTCAGTACTTC. As protein: CATSKRDRAKNIQYF.

V and J are TRBV20-1 and TRBJ1-5, with a possible D match to TRBD1 (6 bases). CDR1 and CDR2 from the germline V gene are DFQATT and SNEGSKA (reference sequence). The CDR3 contains 13 residues. Trimming pared 4 bases from V and 4 bases from J, leaving 11 bases between. CDR3 region: CSAMNRANQPQHF. DNA for the CDR3: TGCAGTGCTATGAACAGGGCGAATCAGCCCCAGCATTTT.

This rearrangement joins TRBV7-2 to TRBJ2-3; D gene ambiguous. Trimming cost V 5 bases and J 4 bases, with 13 bases left between them. Germline values: CDR1 SGHTA, CDR2 FQGNSA. The CDR3 consists of 14 residues. CDR3 in DNA: TGTGCCAGCAGCCCATACTACTCTGCAGATACGCAGTATTTT. Translation: CASSPYYSADTQYF.

J is TRBJ2-3 and V is TRBV20-1, with D possibly TRBD2 on 5 matching bases. Per the germline V gene, CDR1 is DFQATT and CDR2 is SNEGSKA (reference sequence). The CDR3 runs to 15 residues. V was trimmed by 4 bases and J by 1 base, leaving 15 bases between them. The CDR3 coding sequence is TGCAGTGCTACCCCCAAGGCGAGGGGCACAGATACGCAGTATTTT. This encodes CSATPKARGTDTQYF.

This clonotype was seen more than once but under ten times. The chain has TRBV24-1 and TRBJ1-2; D might be TRBD1 (5 bases). CDR1 KGHDR and CDR2 SFDVKD come from the germline V gene. V lost 2 bases and J 2 bases, leaving 8 bases between the germline ends. The CDR3 totals 14 residues. CDR3 nucleotide sequence: TGTGCCACCAGTGATTATGGGGGAAACTATGGCTACACCTTC. This codes for CATSDYGGNYGYTF.

This clonotype was recorded at least ten times. The chain couples TRBV20-1 to TRBJ2-3; TRBD2 matches 15 bases. Trimming removed 8 bases from V and 5 bases from J; junction bases left unmatched: 2. CDR1 and CDR2 from the germline V gene are DFQATT and SNEGSKA (reference sequence). The CDR3 runs 13 residues. CDR3 amino acids: CSLGLAGGDTQYF. The CDR3 bases are TGCAGTCTGGGACTAGCGGGAGGAGATACGCAGTATTTT.

This clonotype showed up just a few times. The rearrangement links TRBV9 to TRBJ2-1; 7 nucleotides agree with TRBD1. CDR1 SGDLS and CDR2 YYNGEE come from the germline V gene. The V and J ends lost 0 bases and 5 bases, in that order; junction bases with no gene match: 5. The CDR3 covers 15 residues. The CDR3 sequence is CASSVGIGGHNEQFF. In DNA form, the CDR3 reads TGTGCCAGCAGCGTAGGAATAGGGGGCCACAATGAGCAGTTCTTC. The full variable domain, its missing parts supplied by reference TRBV9 and TRBJ2-1, is DSGVTQTPKHLITATGQRVTLRCSPRSGDLSVYWYQQSLDQGLQFLIQYYNGEERAKGNILERFSAQQFPDLHSELNLSSLELGDSALYFCASSVGIGGHNEQFFGPGTRLTVL.

This sequence joins TRBV15 and TRBJ2-1; D is undetermined. Germline V CDR1 and CDR2: LNHNV, YYDKDF (reference sequence). With 5 bases removed from V and 2 bases from J, the gap between germline ends came to 10 bases. The CDR3 runs to 14 residues. CDR3 sequence reads: CATSGWGTYNEQFF. CDR3 coding DNA: TGTGCCACCAGCGGCTGGGGAACCTACAATGAGCAGTTCTTC.

A note on this clonotype: A junction boundary mismatches the germline segment, possibly from a read error. This chain links TRBV5-1 with TRBJ2-7, with unresolved D. Germline V gene sequence: CDR1 SGHRS, CDR2 YFSETQ. CDR3 length: 12 residues. CDR3 sequence reads: CTSSFKGDEQYF. Written as DNA, the CDR3 is TGCACCAGCAGCTTTAAGGGCGACGAGCAGTACTTC.

The rearrangement joins TRBV9 to TRBJ2-7; 7 bases match TRBD2. This CDR3 is 15 amino acids long. Germline V gene data show CDR1 as SGDLS and CDR2 as YYNGEE. Trimming removed 2 bases from V and 1 base from J; junction bases left unmatched: 6. CDR3 in amino acids: CASSVGLVGSYEQYF. As DNA, the CDR3 is TGTGCCAGCAGCGTTGGACTAGTTGGGTCCTACGAGCAGTACTTC.

This clonotype was counted many times. This chain connects TRBV25-1 to TRBJ2-7; tentative D call: TRBD1 (5 bases). The ends were cut back, 4 bases at V and 6 bases at J, with 10 bases in the middle. The CDR3 spans 12 residues. Germline V CDR1 and CDR2: MGHDK, SYGVNS. The DNA for the CDR3 is TGTGCCAGCAGTGGAGACAGTTTCGAGCAGTACTTC. It is translated as CASSGDSFEQYF.

This clonotype was detected only a few times. The rearrangement links TRBV6-5 to TRBJ1-2; 12 bases map to TRBD1. The V and J ends lost 2 bases and 8 bases, in that order; junction bases with no gene match: 12. Per germline, CDR1 MNHEY and CDR2 SVGAGI. The CDR3 extends over 17 amino acids. CDR3 nucleotides: TGTGCCAGCAGTTACACCGGGACAGGGGGCGCCGGGGGGGGCTACACCTTC. Translating it yields CASSYTGTGGAGGGYTF.

A few counts support this clonotype. The V and J genes are TRBV7-2 and TRBJ2-7, with a tentative D call TRBD1 (6 bases). From germline, CDR1 is SGHTA and CDR2 FQGNSA. The CDR3 runs 16 residues. Trimming stripped 0 bases from V and 5 bases from J, with 17 bases between. CDR3 coding DNA: TGTGCCAGCAGCTTAGCAGGCGCAGGGGTTTACCACGAGCAGTACTTC. Translation: CASSLAGAGVYHEQYF.

This clonotype was counted many times. The chain uses TRBV27 and TRBJ1-5; 9 nucleotides agree with TRBD1. Germline V gene data show CDR1 as MNHEY and CDR2 as SMNVEV (reference sequence). This CDR3 has 13 amino acids. J lost 4 bases, V lost 10 bases, and 5 bases had no gene match. The CDR3 DNA sequence: TGTGCCACCAACAGGGGGCGAAATCAGCCCCAGCATTTT. The encoded protein is CATNRGRNQPQHF.

Worth noting for this clonotype: A much more abundant neighbour one base away suggests this may be a read error. CDR3 in amino acids: CASSLLAGAVSTDTLYF. CDR3 sequence (DNA): TGTGCCAGCAGCTTACTTGCGGGAGCTGTGAGCACAGATACGCTGTATTTT. The V gene is TRBV11-2, the J gene TRBJ2-3; 7 bases match TRBD2. The CDR3 consists of 17 residues. The germline V gene encodes CDR1 SGHAT and CDR2 FQNNGV.

The table lists this clonotype with a few counts. The rearrangement links TRBV4-3 to TRBJ1-1; D gene unclear. Germline CDR1 reads LGHNA; CDR2 reads YSLEER. Trimming removed 1 base from V and 1 base from J, with 7 bases in between. The CDR3 runs 14 residues. CDR3 sequence (DNA): TGCGCCAGCAGCCAAGTAGATGGGAACACTGAAGCTTTCTTT. This sequence encodes CASSQVDGNTEAFF.

CDR3 protein: CSARDRSKGVNEQFF. The CDR3 DNA reads TGCAGTGCTAGAGATCGTTCCAAGGGGGTAAATGAGCAGTTCTTC. The chain is built from TRBV20-1 and TRBJ2-1; a weak D match, TRBD1 (6 bases). Trimming removed 0 bases from V and 7 bases from J, with 16 bases in between. The germline CDR1 and CDR2 sequences are DFQATT and SNEGSKA (reference sequence). The CDR3 spans 15 residues.

In DNA form, the CDR3 reads TGTGCCAGCAGGCAGGGAGGGGCAGATACGCAGTATTTT. It codes for CASRQGGADTQYF. V usage is TRBV7-6 and J usage is TRBJ2-3, with 7 bases aligning to TRBD2. CDR3 length equals 13 residues. Per the germline V gene, CDR1 is SGHVS and CDR2 is FNYEAQ. The V segment lost 6 bases and the J segment 4 bases; nucleotides outside the gene matches: 4.